The next 5 T cell receptor beta chains were all read from a single sample in a study of OX40 agonist ivuxolimab in advanced cancers. The repertoire was sequenced with immunoSEQ multiplex PCR; TCRdb's copy has only in-frame clones and lacks some. The sample includes about 58,000 clones, roughly 80% seen only once; the top ten take approximately 1.1%. The sequencing here drew on CD4+ or CD8+ T cells sorted from blood, taken in a trial of the OX40 agonist ivuxolimab. The source is an adult with an advanced solid tumor such as melanoma, head and neck, liver or kidney cancer.

The genes are TRBV19 and TRBJ2-2, with 11 nucleotides matching TRBD2. V dropped 9 bases and J dropped 3; count of bases not matched to a gene: 3. CDR1 is LNHDA and CDR2 is SQIVND in the germline V gene (reference sequence). The CDR3 extends over 14 amino acids. CDR3 nucleotides: TGTGCCAGCAATAGCGGGAGGGACACCGGGGAGCTGTTTTTT. Amino acids: CASNSGRDTGELFF.

In its sample, this clone is medium-sized. V and J are TRBV10-1 and TRBJ1-1; D remains ambiguous. Germline CDR1 reads WNHNN; CDR2 reads SYGVQD (reference sequence). The V end was cut by 2 bases, the J end by 2 bases, with 6 bases between. CDR3 length equals 13 residues. CDR3 sequence: CASSERINTEAFF. CDR3 nucleotide sequence: TGCGCCAGCAGTGAGAGGATTAACACTGAAGCTTTCTTT.

There are a few counts of this clone. The rearrangement links TRBV30 to TRBJ1-2, with TRBD1 matching 9 bases. The germline V gene encodes CDR1 GTSNPN and CDR2 SVGIG (reference sequence). This CDR3 has 12 residues. Trimming at V came to 7 bases and at J to 3 bases, leaving 3 bases not matched to a gene. The CDR3 loop is CASNRGHYGYTF. CDR3 in DNA: TGTGCCTCCAACAGGGGGCACTATGGCTACACCTTC.

The chain combines TRBV7-2 with TRBJ2-7; D is possibly TRBD1 (6 bases). Trimming left V 3 bases short and J 5 bases short, with 20 bases between. The CDR3 totals 16 residues. Looked up from germline, CDR1 is SGHTA and CDR2 is FQGNSA. CDR3 DNA: TGTGCCAGCAGCTTGCAGGGGCTAAGTAGTACCCACGAGCAGTACTTC. Its protein product is CASSLQGLSSTHEQYF.

The J gene is TRBJ1-3, the V gene TRBV19, with D possibly being TRBD1 (5 bases). V was trimmed by 8 bases and J by 0 bases, leaving 11 bases between them. The CDR3 extends over 14 amino acids. The germline CDR1 and CDR2 sequences are LNHDA and SQIVND (reference sequence). CDR3 nucleotide sequence: TGTGCCAGTGCAACAGGCGACTCTGGAAACACCATATATTTT. It codes for CASATGDSGNTIYF.